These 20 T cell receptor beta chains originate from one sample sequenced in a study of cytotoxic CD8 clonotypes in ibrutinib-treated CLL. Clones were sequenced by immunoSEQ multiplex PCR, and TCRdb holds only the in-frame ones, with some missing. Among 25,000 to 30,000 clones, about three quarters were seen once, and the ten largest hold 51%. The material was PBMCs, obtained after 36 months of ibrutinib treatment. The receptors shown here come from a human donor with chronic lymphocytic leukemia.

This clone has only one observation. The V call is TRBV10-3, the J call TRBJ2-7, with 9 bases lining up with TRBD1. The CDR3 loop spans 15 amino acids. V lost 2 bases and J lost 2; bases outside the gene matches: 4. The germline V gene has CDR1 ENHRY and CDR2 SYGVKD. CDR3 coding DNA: TGTGCCATCAGTGAGGGCACAGGGGGCGCCTACGAGCAGTACTTC. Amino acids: CAISEGTGGAYEQYF.

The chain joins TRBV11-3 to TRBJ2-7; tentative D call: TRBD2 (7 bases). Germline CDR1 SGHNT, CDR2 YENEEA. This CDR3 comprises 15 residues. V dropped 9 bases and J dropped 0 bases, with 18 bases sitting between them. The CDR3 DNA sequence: TGTGCCAGGTCAGGCGGGGGCATCCGCTCCTACGAGCAGTACTTC. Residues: CARSGGGIRSYEQYF.

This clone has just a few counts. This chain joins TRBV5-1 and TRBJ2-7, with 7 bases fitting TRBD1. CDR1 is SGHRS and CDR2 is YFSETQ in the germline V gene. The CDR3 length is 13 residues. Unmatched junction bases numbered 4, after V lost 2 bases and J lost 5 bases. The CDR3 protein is CASSFDRDHEQYF. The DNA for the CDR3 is TGCGCCAGCAGCTTTGACAGGGACCACGAGCAGTACTTC.

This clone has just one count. The chain's CDR3 is CASSGQGYTEAFF. The CDR3 region has the DNA TGTGCCAGCAGTGGACAGGGATACACTGAAGCTTTCTTT. The chain links TRBV25-1 to TRBJ1-1; 7 bases agree with TRBD1. The CDR3 totals 13 residues. Germline V lookup: CDR1 MGHDK, CDR2 SYGVNS. The J segment lost 3 bases and the V segment lost 4 bases, leaving 2 bases of the junction unmatched. Together with reference TRBV25-1 and TRBJ1-1, the CDR3 gives the full variable domain: EADIYQTPRYLVIGTGKKITLECSQTMGHDKMYWYQQDPGMELHLIHYSYGVNSTEKGDLSSESTVSRIRTEHFPLTLESARPSHTSQYLCASSGQGYTEAFFGQGTRLTVV.

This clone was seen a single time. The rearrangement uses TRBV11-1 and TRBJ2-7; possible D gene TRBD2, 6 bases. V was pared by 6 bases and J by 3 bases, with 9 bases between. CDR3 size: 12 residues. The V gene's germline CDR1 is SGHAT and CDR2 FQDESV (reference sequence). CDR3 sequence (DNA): TGTGCCAGCAGTAGACTAGACTACGAGCAGTACTTC. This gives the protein CASSRLDYEQYF. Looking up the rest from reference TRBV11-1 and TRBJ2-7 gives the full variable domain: EAEVAQSPRYKITEKSQAVAFWCDPISGHATLYWYRQILGQGPELLVQFQDESVVDDSQLPKDRFSAERLKGVDSTLKIQPAELGDSAMYLCASSRLDYEQYFGPGTRLTVT.

CDR3: CASSDFGSSYNEQFF. CDR3 nucleotide sequence: TGTGCCAGCAGTGATTTTGGGAGCTCCTACAATGAGCAGTTCTTC. This chain links TRBV25-1 with TRBJ2-1, with D possibly being TRBD2 (5 bases). Per the germline V gene, CDR1 is MGHDK and CDR2 is SYGVNS. CDR3 length equals 15 residues. V was clipped by 3 bases and J by 0 bases, with 9 bases between them.

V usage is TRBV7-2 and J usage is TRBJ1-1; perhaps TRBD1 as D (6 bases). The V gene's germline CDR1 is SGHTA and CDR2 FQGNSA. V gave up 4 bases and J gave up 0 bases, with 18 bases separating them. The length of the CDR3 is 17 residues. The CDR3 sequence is CASSYRTVSYMNTEAFF. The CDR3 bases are TGTGCCAGCAGCTATCGGACAGTTTCTTACATGAACACTGAAGCTTTCTTT.

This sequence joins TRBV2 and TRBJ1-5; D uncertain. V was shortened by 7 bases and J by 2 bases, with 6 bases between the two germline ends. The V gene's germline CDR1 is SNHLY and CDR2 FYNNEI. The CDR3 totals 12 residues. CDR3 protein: CASKGGNQPQHF. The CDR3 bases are TGTGCCAGCAAAGGAGGCAATCAGCCCCAGCATTTT.

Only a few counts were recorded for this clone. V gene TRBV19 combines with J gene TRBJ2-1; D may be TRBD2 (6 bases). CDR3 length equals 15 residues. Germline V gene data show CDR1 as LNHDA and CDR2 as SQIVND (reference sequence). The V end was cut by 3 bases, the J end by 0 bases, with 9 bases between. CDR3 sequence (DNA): TGTGCCAGTAGTATGGAGGGGAGCTCCTACAATGAGCAGTTCTTC. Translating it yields CASSMEGSSYNEQFF. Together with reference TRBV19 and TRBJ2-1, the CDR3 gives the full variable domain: DGGITQSPKYLFRKEGQNVTLSCEQNLNHDAMYWYRQDPGQGLRLIYYSQIVNDFQKGDIAEGYSVSREKKESFPLTVTSAQKNPTAFYLCASSMEGSSYNEQFFGPGTRLTVL.

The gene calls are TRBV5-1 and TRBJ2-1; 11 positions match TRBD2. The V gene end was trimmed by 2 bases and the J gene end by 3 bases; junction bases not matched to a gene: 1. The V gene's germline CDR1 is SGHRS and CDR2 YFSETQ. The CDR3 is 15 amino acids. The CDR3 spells CASSLGTSGYNEQFF. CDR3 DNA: TGCGCCAGCAGCTTAGGGACTAGCGGCTACAATGAGCAGTTCTTC.

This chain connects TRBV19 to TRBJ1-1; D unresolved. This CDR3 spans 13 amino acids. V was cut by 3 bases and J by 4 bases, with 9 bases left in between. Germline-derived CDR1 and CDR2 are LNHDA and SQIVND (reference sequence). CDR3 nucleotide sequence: TGTGCCAGTAGTATTCAGGTACCCACTGAAGCTTTCTTT. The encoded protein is CASSIQVPTEAFF. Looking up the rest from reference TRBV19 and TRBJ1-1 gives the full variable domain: DGGITQSPKYLFRKEGQNVTLSCEQNLNHDAMYWYRQDPGQGLRLIYYSQIVNDFQKGDIAEGYSVSREKKESFPLTVTSAQKNPTAFYLCASSIQVPTEAFFGQGTRLTVV.

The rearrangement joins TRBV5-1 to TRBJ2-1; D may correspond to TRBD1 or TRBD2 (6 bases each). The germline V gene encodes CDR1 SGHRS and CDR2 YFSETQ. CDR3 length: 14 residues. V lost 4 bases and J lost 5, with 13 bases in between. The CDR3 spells CASSGNGGHNEQFF. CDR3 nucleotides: TGCGCCAGCAGCGGTAACGGGGGCCACAATGAGCAGTTCTTC.

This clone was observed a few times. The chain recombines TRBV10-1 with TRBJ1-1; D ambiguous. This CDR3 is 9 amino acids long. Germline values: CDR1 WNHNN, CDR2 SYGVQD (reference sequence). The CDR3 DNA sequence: TGCGCGGGATTCGCTGAAGCTTTCTTT. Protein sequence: CAGFAEAFF.

CDR3 in DNA: TGTGCCACCAGCAGAGAGGGAGAGGGCGGGGGGAAAGATACGCAGTATTTT. This codes for CATSREGEGGGKDTQYF. This chain uses TRBV15 with TRBJ2-3; 8 nucleotides match TRBD2. Germline-derived CDR1 and CDR2 are LNHNV and YYDKDF (reference sequence). The CDR3 totals 17 residues. V was pared by 0 bases and J by 5 bases, with 10 bases of the junction left unmatched.

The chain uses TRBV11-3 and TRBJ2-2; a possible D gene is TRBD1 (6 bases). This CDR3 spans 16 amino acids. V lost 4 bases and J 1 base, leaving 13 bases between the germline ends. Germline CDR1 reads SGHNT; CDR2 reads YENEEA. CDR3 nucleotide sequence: TGTGCCAGCAGCTCAAGGACAGAACAGAACACCGGGGAGCTGTTTTTT. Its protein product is CASSSRTEQNTGELFF.

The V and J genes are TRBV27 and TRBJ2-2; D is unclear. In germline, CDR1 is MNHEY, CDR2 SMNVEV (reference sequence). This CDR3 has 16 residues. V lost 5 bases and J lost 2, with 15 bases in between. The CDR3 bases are TGTGCCAGCAGTCCCCTAGGTAGATTCAACACCGGGGAGCTGTTTTTT. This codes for CASSPLGRFNTGELFF.

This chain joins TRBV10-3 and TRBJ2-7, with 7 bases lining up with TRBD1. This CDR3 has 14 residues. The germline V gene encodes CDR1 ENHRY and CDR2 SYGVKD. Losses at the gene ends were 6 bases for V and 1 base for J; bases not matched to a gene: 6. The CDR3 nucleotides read TGTGCCATCAGCCCCGCCAGGGGGTCCTACGAGCAGTACTTC. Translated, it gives CAISPARGSYEQYF.

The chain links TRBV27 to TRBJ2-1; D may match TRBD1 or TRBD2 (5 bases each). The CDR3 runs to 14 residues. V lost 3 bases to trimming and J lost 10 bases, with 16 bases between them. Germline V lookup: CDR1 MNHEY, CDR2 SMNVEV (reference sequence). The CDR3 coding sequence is TGTGCCAGCAGTTTTGGAACAGGACGGGGAGAGCAGTTCTTC. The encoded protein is CASSFGTGRGEQFF.

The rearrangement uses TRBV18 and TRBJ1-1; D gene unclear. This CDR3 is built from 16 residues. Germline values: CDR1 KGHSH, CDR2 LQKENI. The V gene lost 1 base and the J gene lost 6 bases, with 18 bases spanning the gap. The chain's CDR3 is CASSPLAEFSGAEAFF. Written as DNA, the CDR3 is TGTGCCAGCTCACCACTCGCAGAATTCTCTGGAGCTGAAGCTTTCTTT.

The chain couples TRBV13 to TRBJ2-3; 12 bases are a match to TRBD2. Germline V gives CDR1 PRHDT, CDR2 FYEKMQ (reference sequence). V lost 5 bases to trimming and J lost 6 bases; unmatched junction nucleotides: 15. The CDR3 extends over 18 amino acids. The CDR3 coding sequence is TGTGCCAGCAGCCCGCCCGGTTGGCTAGCGGGGGGGCCGGATACGCAGTATTTT. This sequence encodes CASSPPGWLAGGPDTQYF.